These T cell receptor beta chains were read from a single sample in a study of primary melanoma T cells and metastatic recurrence. Profiling relied on immunoSEQ multiplex PCR, and the TCRdb table lists in-frame clones only, not all of them. There are some 3,100 clones in the sample; roughly four fifths occur only once, and around 20% lies in the top ten. Sequencing was done on a sample of melanoma tumor tissue. These receptor sequences come from a human donor with melanoma. CDR3s include the opening cysteine and the closing phenylalanine or tryptophan. A D gene is named only where the DNA matches it firmly. Not all rows give a size; the values are once, few, many and, for expanded clones, a class.

. TRBJ1-2 TRBV7-1 . 15 TGTGCCAGCAGTGATTTCCAGGGGCCAATCTATGGCTACACCTTC CASSDFQGPIYGYTF
. TRBJ2-7 TRBV28 TRBD1 17 TGTGCCAGCAGTGGTTTGGGTGTGGGACAGGGGGCCAACGAGCAGTACTTC CASSGLGVGQGANEQYF
. TRBJ1-4 TRBV30 TRBD1 14 TGTGCCTGGGGACAGGGGGCCGGGGGTGAAAAACTGTTTTTT CAWGQGAGGEKLFF
. TRBJ2-7 TRBV6-8 . 15 TGTGCCATCAGTTGGACCGGGACTGGCACCTACGAGCAGTACTTC CAISWTGTGTYEQYF
once TRBJ1-1 TRBV11-3 . 14 TGTGCCAGCAGTTCCTATGGGCTCGGGGCTGAAGCTTTCTTT CASSSYGLGAEAFF
. TRBJ2-1 TRBV11-3 . 14 TGTGCCAGCACCCCCTACGGGAACCCCAATGAGCAGTTCTTC CASTPYGNPNEQFF
few TRBJ1-6 TRBV11-3 TRBD1 15 TGTGCCAGCAGCTTTTTGGGACAGGGAGGGTCACCCCTCCACTTT CASSFLGQGGSPLHF
once TRBJ2-1 TRBV12-5 . 13 TGTACCAGCAACCTAGGAGCTTGGTATGAGCAGTTCTTC CTSNLGAWYEQFF
. TRBJ1-3 TRBV6-8 . 14 TGTGCCAGCAGTTTACGGGCAGGGAGAAACACCATATATTTT CASSLRAGRNTIYF
. TRBJ2-4 TRBV10-3 . 13 TGTGCCATCAGTGAGTCCGGCAAAAACATTCAGTACTTC CAISESGKNIQYF
. TRBJ2-1 TRBV12-2 . 15 TGTGCCAACCCGACAGGGGAGAGCTCCTACAATGAGCAGTTCTTC CANPTGESSYNEQFF
. TRBJ2-7 TRBV7-8 . 13 TGTGCCAGCAGCTTAGTAGGCGGGTACGAGCAGTACTTC CASSLVGGYEQYF
. TRBJ1-3 TRBV29-1 . 13 TGCAACGTTCAGGGGAGCTCTGGAAACACCATATATTTT CNVQGSSGNTIYF
. TRBJ1-3 TRBV7-1 . 13 TGTGCCAGCAGCTTCGCCGTTGGAAACACCATATATTTT CASSFAVGNTIYF
. TRBJ2-4 TRBV30 . 13 TGTGCCTGGGCCCCGGGGCTAGGAAACATTCAGTACTTC CAWAPGLGNIQYF
. TRBJ2-7 TRBV19 . 16 TGTGCCAGTAGTAAAGGTCAAGGTCGGAGTACCTACGAGCAGTACTTC CASSKGQGRSTYEQYF
. TRBJ2-7 TRBV6-8 . 15 TGTGCCAGCAGTGTATCTGGCGGGATCCGCTACGAGCAGTACTTC CASSVSGGIRYEQYF
. TRBJ1-2 TRBV7-5 . 14 TGTGCCAGCAGCTTGGGGACGCTCAACTATGGCTACACCTTC CASSLGTLNYGYTF
. TRBJ2-3 TRBV18 . 16 TGTGCCAGCTCACCACCACGGAGCTCTAGCACAGATACGCAGTATTTT CASSPPRSSSTDTQYF
. TRBJ2-1 TRBV11-3 TRBD2 14 TGTGCCAGCAGCTTAGGCGGGAGGGGCAATGAGCAGTTCTTC CASSLGGRGNEQFF
. TRBJ2-7 TRBV18 . 13 TGTGCCAGCTCACCAGGGGGTCCGCGAGAGCAGTACTTC CASSPGGPREQYF
. TRBJ1-2 TRBV6-8 . 14 TGTGCCAGCAGTCCTGATGGGGCATCCGGCGGCTACACCTTC CASSPDGASGGYTF
. TRBJ1-5 TRBV19 TRBD1 15 TGTGCCAGTAGTATGGGGCAGGGGGCTCGTCAGCCCCAGCATTTT CASSMGQGARQPQHF
. TRBJ2-3 TRBV6-8 . 14 TGTGCCAGCAGCAACCCCCCTGGGGCAGATACGCAGTATTTT CASSNPPGADTQYF
. TRBJ1-1 TRBV30 . 14 TGTGCCTGGATCCAAGGACCGACGAACACTGAAGCTTTCTTT CAWIQGPTNTEAFF
. TRBJ2-7 TRBV18 TRBD1 15 TGTGCCAGCTCACCACCGGGACAGCTAACCTACGAGCAGTACTTC CASSPPGQLTYEQYF
. TRBJ2-7 TRBV6-8 . 16 TGTGCCAGCAGTTACTCCTCCGGGAAACCAACCTACGAGCAGTACTTC CASSYSSGKPTYEQYF
. TRBJ1-5 TRBV11-3 TRBD1 14 TGTGCCAGCAGCTCTCGACAGGGATTCCAGCCCCAGCATTTT CASSSRQGFQPQHF
. TRBJ2-3 TRBV29-1 . 13 TGCAGCGTCGCAGTCGCGGCCACAGATACGCAGTATTTT CSVAVAATDTQYF
few TRBJ2-1 TRBV14 . 15 TGTGCCAGCAGCCAAGGTTTGGCGTTCTTGGATGAGCAGTTCTTC CASSQGLAFLDEQFF
few TRBJ2-3 TRBV23-1 TRBD1 16 TGCGCCAGCAGCCAAGATCCCCGACAGGGGACAGATACGCAGTATTTT CASSQDPRQGTDTQYF
few TRBJ1-3 TRBV6-8 . 14 TGTGCCAGCAGTTACGCCCGGGATGGAAACACCATATATTTT CASSYARDGNTIYF
few TRBJ1-4 TRBV30 . 15 TGTGCCTGGAGCCCAGGGGTGGGACCCAGTGAAAAACTGTTTTTT CAWSPGVGPSEKLFF
once TRBJ1-5 TRBV7-6 . 15 TGTGCCAGCTCACAGAATCCCGGACGCAATCAGCCCCAGCATTTT CASSQNPGRNQPQHF
. TRBJ2-3 TRBV9 TRBD2 19 TGTGCCAGCAGTGAAGATCGGCTAGCGGGAGGCTCAGGAACAGATACGCAGTATTTT CASSEDRLAGGSGTDTQYF